The 25 T cell receptor beta chains in this list originate from one sample, sequenced in a study of Ad26.COV2.S vaccination and SARS-CoV-2 variants. Treatment defined: over 15 received Ad26.COV2.S at low or high dose, single or two shots; several received placebo; per-sample allocation not given. The study sampled participants on day 63 after the first vaccine or placebo injection. Libraries were prepared by immunoSEQ multiplex PCR; TCRdb keeps only in-frame clonotypes and omits some of them. The sample includes around 400,000 clones, 80% to 90% of them seen just once. Sequencing used peripheral blood, obtained in a trial of Ad26.COV2.S vaccine versus placebo. These receptor sequences come from a person between 18 and 65 years old who received the Ad26.COV2.S COVID-19 vaccine or a placebo.

The chain carries TRBV29-1 and TRBJ1-2, with 7 bases aligning to TRBD1. With V trimmed by 7 bases and J by 7 bases, 3 bases remained unmatched. Germline assignment: CDR1 SQVTM and CDR2 ANQGSEA. This CDR3 is 10 amino acids long. The CDR3: CSAGDSGYTF. The CDR3 nucleotides are TGCAGCGCAGGGGACAGTGGCTACACCTTC.

This clone has just one count. This chain uses TRBV7-9 with TRBJ2-7, with TRBD1 matching 9 bases. The V segment lost 6 bases and the J segment 4 bases; nucleotides outside the gene matches: 7. Per germline, CDR1 SEHNR and CDR2 FQNEAQ (reference sequence). The CDR3 length is 14 residues. Here the CDR3 reads CASSTGTGTYEQYF. The CDR3 coding sequence is TGTGCCAGCAGTACCGGGACAGGGACGTACGAGCAGTACTTC.

J is TRBJ1-4 and V is TRBV5-4; tentatively, D is TRBD1 (5 bases). V was cut by 0 bases and J by 0 bases, with 6 bases left in between. The CDR3 is 15 residues long. CDR1 and CDR2 (germline): SGHNT, YYREEE (reference sequence). For the CDR3, the DNA is TGTGCCAGCAGCTTGGGAGGGGCAACTAATGAAAAACTGTTTTTT. Residues: CASSLGGATNEKLFF. The full variable domain, its missing parts supplied by reference TRBV5-4 and TRBJ1-4, is ETGVTQSPTHLIKTRGQQVTLRCSSQSGHNTVSWYQQALGQGPQFIFQYYREEENGRGNFPPRFSGLQFPNYSSELNVNALELDDSALYLCASSLGGATNEKLFFGSGTQLSVL.

The chain links TRBV11-2 to TRBJ2-7; TRBD2 is a possible D gene (6 bases). CDR1 and CDR2 (germline): SGHAT, FQNNGV. The CDR3 is 14 residues long. V lost 5 bases and J 0 bases, leaving 11 bases between the germline ends. This CDR3 is CASSLGTASYEQYF. The CDR3 region has the DNA TGTGCCAGCAGCCTCGGGACTGCCTCCTACGAGCAGTACTTC.

The genes are TRBV27 and TRBJ2-2; D perhaps matches TRBD1 (5 bases). V shed 5 bases and J shed 2 bases, with 18 bases lying between them. In germline, CDR1 is MNHEY, CDR2 SMNVEV (reference sequence). This CDR3 is built from 17 residues. CDR3 bases: TGTGCCAGCAGTCCGCCAATAGGGGCGACCAACACCGGGGAGCTGTTTTTT. This codes for CASSPPIGATNTGELFF.

The J gene is TRBJ2-1, the V gene TRBV7-2; no reliable D call. CDR1 and CDR2 from the germline V gene are SGHTA and FQGNSA. V was trimmed by 4 bases and J by 7 bases, leaving 11 bases between them. There are 13 residues in the CDR3. The CDR3 reads CASSSRISNEQFF. In DNA form, the CDR3 reads TGTGCCAGCAGCTCCCGAATCTCTAATGAGCAGTTCTTC.

V usage is TRBV7-3 and J usage is TRBJ1-6; D not resolved. Trimming left V 1 base short and J 7 bases short, with 11 bases between. CDR3 length equals 15 residues. CDR1 SGHTA and CDR2 FQGTGA come from the germline V gene. The CDR3: CASSLRGQANSPLHF. CDR3 DNA sequence: TGTGCCAGCAGCTTAAGGGGTCAGGCGAATTCACCCCTCCACTTT.

CDR3 sequence reads: CASSSPSGRKNEQYF. CDR3 DNA sequence: TGTGCCAGCAGTTCGCCTAGCGGGAGGAAAAACGAGCAGTACTTC. The V and J genes are TRBV28 and TRBJ2-7; 11 bases agree with TRBD2. The CDR3 extends over 15 amino acids. Germline CDR1 and CDR2: MDHEN and SYDVKM. V shed 4 bases, J shed 5 bases, and the junction held 7 bases outside the gene matches.

This clone turned up a few times. The CDR3 nucleotides are TGCGCCAGCAGCTTGGTGCAGTTGGGACAGGATGAAGCTTTCTTT. It translates to CASSLVQLGQDEAFF. The chain links TRBV5-1 to TRBJ1-1, with 8 bases identical to TRBD1. CDR1 is SGHRS and CDR2 is YFSETQ in the germline V gene. Trimming removed 0 bases from V and 7 bases from J; junction bases left unmatched: 8. This CDR3 is built from 15 residues.

This clone is deemed medium-sized. This chain joins TRBV13 and TRBJ1-5; no definite D call. V was clipped by 5 bases and J by 4 bases, with 6 bases between them. Germline assignment: CDR1 PRHDT and CDR2 FYEKMQ (reference sequence). CDR3 length: 12 amino acids. This CDR3 is CASSALNQPQHF. The CDR3, as DNA: TGTGCCAGCAGCGCGCTTAATCAGCCCCAGCATTTT.

The chain uses TRBV15 and TRBJ1-1, with a tentative D call TRBD1 (6 bases). Trimming shortened V by 1 base and J by 0 bases, and 6 bases separated the two germline ends. The CDR3 runs 14 residues. Germline assignment: CDR1 LNHNV and CDR2 YYDKDF (reference sequence). CDR3 residues: CATSRAGVNTEAFF. The CDR3, as DNA: TGTGCCACCAGCAGAGCAGGGGTGAACACTGAAGCTTTCTTT.

The rearrangement uses TRBV6-5 and TRBJ2-7; possible D gene TRBD2, 6 bases. Trimming took off 4 bases at V and 0 bases at J, with 13 bases between the two ends. Germline CDR1 is MNHEY and CDR2 is SVGAGI. The CDR3 contains 15 residues. CDR3 DNA: TGTGCCAGCAGTTCCGTTGGAGGGTCCTCCTACGAGCAGTACTTC. Its protein is CASSSVGGSSYEQYF.

The V and J genes are TRBV2 and TRBJ2-6; D remains unclear. The CDR3 runs to 17 residues. Germline CDR1 and CDR2: SNHLY and FYNNEI. V was trimmed by 0 bases and J by 1 base, leaving 10 bases between them. CDR3 protein: CASSEALQASGANVLTF. The DNA for the CDR3 is TGTGCCAGCAGTGAAGCGCTTCAGGCTTCTGGGGCCAACGTCCTGACTTTC.

This clone was counted a few times. The V gene is TRBV2, the J gene TRBJ2-7; 10 positions agree with TRBD1. The CDR3 is 15 residues long. Per germline, CDR1 SNHLY and CDR2 FYNNEI. With 5 bases clipped from V and 3 bases from J, the junction kept 7 bases outside the gene matches. As DNA, the CDR3 is TGTGCCAGCAGTCCCGGGACAGGGGTTTACTACGAGCAGTACTTC. It yields the protein CASSPGTGVYYEQYF.

This chain joins TRBV12-5 and TRBJ1-1; D is unclear. The CDR3 sequence is 13 residues long. CDR1 LGHNT and CDR2 FRNRAP come from the germline V gene. Trimming removed 6 bases from V and 0 bases from J, with 8 bases in between. The CDR3 loop is CASGEWVNTEAFF. For the CDR3, the DNA is TGTGCTAGTGGGGAATGGGTGAACACTGAAGCTTTCTTT.

This clone has just one count. The chain recombines TRBV6-4 with TRBJ1-2, with D possibly being TRBD1 (5 bases). This CDR3 has 14 amino acids. Germline V gives CDR1 MRHNA, CDR2 SNTAGT. The germline V and J ends were trimmed by 5 bases and 4 bases, with 14 bases remaining between them. CDR3 sequence (DNA): TGTGCCAGCAGTAGGGACCGCTCGGGCTATGGCTACACCTTC. As protein: CASSRDRSGYGYTF.

In DNA, the CDR3 is TGTGCCAGCAGCCGAGCGGGAGGACAGTACGAGCAGTACTTC. This codes for CASSRAGGQYEQYF. This chain uses TRBV11-3 with TRBJ2-7; 9 bases are a match to TRBD2. CDR1 SGHNT and CDR2 YENEEA come from the germline V gene. The CDR3 runs to 14 residues. J was trimmed by 4 bases and V by 5 bases; bases with no gene match: 6.

The V gene is TRBV30, the J gene TRBJ2-2; the D is unclear. CDR3 length: 13 residues. Germline loops: CDR1 GTSNPN, CDR2 SVGIG (reference sequence). Trimming pared 1 base from V and 7 bases from J, leaving 10 bases between. Written as DNA, the CDR3 is TGTGCCTGGAGTGCCCTAGTCGGCGGGGAGCTGTTTTTT. Translation: CAWSALVGGELFF. The full variable domain, in which reference TRBV30 and TRBJ2-2 provide the parts outside the CDR3, is SQTIHQWPATLVQPVGSPLSLECTVEGTSNPNLYWYRQAAGRGLQLLFYSVGIGQISSEVPQNLSASRPQDRQFILSSKKLLLSDSGFYLCAWSALVGGELFFGEGSRLTVL.

The rearrangement uses TRBV28 and TRBJ2-5; 10 positions match TRBD2. After removal of 6 bases from V and 1 base from J, the junction contained 2 bases not matched to a gene. This CDR3 spans 14 amino acids. CDR1 MDHEN and CDR2 SYDVKM come from the germline V gene. The CDR3 coding sequence is TGTGCCAGCAGGACTAGCGGGTCCCAAGAGACCCAGTACTTC. Translation gives CASRTSGSQETQYF.

Only a few counts were recorded for this clone. The genes are TRBV5-6 and TRBJ1-2; no reliable D call. The CDR3 extends over 16 amino acids. Trimming shortened V by 0 bases and J by 4 bases, and 16 bases separated the two germline ends. Per the germline V gene, CDR1 is SGHDT and CDR2 is YYEEEE. The DNA of the CDR3 is TGTGCCAGCAGCTTGGTAGGCCAGCCGGAGGCCTATGGCTACACCTTC. Translation gives CASSLVGQPEAYGYTF. The full variable domain, completed using reference TRBV5-6 and TRBJ1-2, is DAGVTQSPTHLIKTRGQQVTLRCSPKSGHDTVSWYQQALGQGPQFIFQYYEEEERQRGNFPDRFSGHQFPNYSSELNVNALLLGDSALYLCASSLVGQPEAYGYTFGSGTRLTVV.

The V call is TRBV6-5, the J call TRBJ2-7, with 8 nucleotides matching TRBD1. This CDR3 has 14 residues. Germline V gene data show CDR1 as MNHEY and CDR2 as SVGAGI. The V segment lost 3 bases and the J segment 3 bases; nucleotides outside the gene matches: 4. CDR3 region: CASSYSGTGYEQYF. The CDR3 region has the DNA TGTGCCAGCAGTTATTCCGGGACAGGCTACGAGCAGTACTTC.

The V call is TRBV10-3, the J call TRBJ2-7; 10 bases are a match to TRBD1. Germline CDR1 reads ENHRY; CDR2 reads SYGVKD. V lost 2 bases to trimming and J lost 6 bases; unmatched junction nucleotides: 7. The CDR3 totals 15 residues. The CDR3 reads CAISEPGGTGVEQYF. In DNA form, the CDR3 reads TGTGCCATCAGTGAGCCGGGCGGGACAGGGGTCGAGCAGTACTTC.

This clone has only one observation. The gene calls are TRBV11-3 and TRBJ2-7, with D perhaps TRBD1 (5 bases). Looked up from germline, CDR1 is SGHNT and CDR2 is YENEEA. The CDR3 extends over 15 amino acids. The V and J ends lost 4 bases and 5 bases respectively, with 18 bases between them. CDR3 in DNA: TGTGCCAGCAGCTCGAAGCAGGGTCGGTTCGACGAGCAGTACTTC. Its translation is CASSSKQGRFDEQYF.

The rearrangement joins TRBV19 to TRBJ1-1, with 8 bases fitting TRBD1. In germline, CDR1 is LNHDA, CDR2 SQIVND (reference sequence). This CDR3 comprises 16 residues. The V segment lost 4 bases and the J segment 1 base; nucleotides outside the gene matches: 8. The CDR3 bases are TGTGCCAGTAGTAACTCATTCGGGACAGGGAACACTGAAGCTTTCTTT. Encoded protein: CASSNSFGTGNTEAFF.

The rearrangement uses TRBV6-5 and TRBJ2-7; possibly TRBD2 for D (5 bases). The CDR3 spans 14 residues. The V end was cut by 6 bases, the J end by 3 bases, with 15 bases between. Germline loops: CDR1 MNHEY, CDR2 SVGAGI. CDR3 residues: CASSLAPAVYEQYF. As DNA, the CDR3 is TGTGCCAGCAGCCTAGCCCCCGCAGTCTACGAGCAGTACTTC.